Below, 4 T cell receptor beta chains from the same sample are listed, as sequenced in a study of OX40 agonist ivuxolimab in advanced cancers. Profiling relied on immunoSEQ multiplex PCR, and the TCRdb table lists in-frame clones only, not all of them. The table shows more than 70,000 clones, with almost 95% occurring only once. This specimen was CD4+ or CD8+ T cells sorted from blood, taken in a trial of the OX40 agonist ivuxolimab. The receptors derive from an adult with an advanced solid tumor such as melanoma, head and neck, liver or kidney cancer.

This chain connects TRBV5-1 to TRBJ2-5, with 13 bases aligning to TRBD2. The CDR3 is 19 amino acids. Looked up from germline, CDR1 is SGHRS and CDR2 is YFSETQ. V was clipped by 2 bases and J by 4 bases; unmatched bases: 14. The CDR3 bases are TGCGCCAGCAGCTTCGCGCAGGGACTAGCGGGGCCCGGGGGAGAGACCCAGTACTTC. As protein: CASSFAQGLAGPGGETQYF. Together with reference TRBV5-1 and TRBJ2-5, the CDR3 gives the full variable domain: KAGVTQTPRYLIKTRGQQVTLSCSPISGHRSVSWYQQTPGQGLQFLFEYFSETQRNKGNFPGRFSGRQFSNSRSEMNVSTLELGDSALYLCASSFAQGLAGPGGETQYFGPGTRLLVL.

The rearrangement uses TRBV18 and TRBJ1-5; 9 positions agree with TRBD1. The junction had 4 bases not matched to a gene; V was cut back by 0 bases and J by 1 base. Germline loops: CDR1 KGHSH, CDR2 LQKENI. The length of the CDR3 is 17 residues. This CDR3 is CASSPPGGTGSNQPQHF. CDR3 in DNA: TGTGCCAGCTCACCACCGGGGGGGACAGGGAGCAATCAGCCCCAGCATTTT. Together with reference TRBV18 and TRBJ1-5, the CDR3 gives the full variable domain: NAGVMQNPRHLVRRRGQEARLRCSPMKGHSHVYWYRQLPEEGLKFMVYLQKENIIDESGMPKERFSAEFPKEGPSILRIQQVVRGDSAAYFCASSPPGGTGSNQPQHFGDGTRLSIL.

The chain recombines TRBV28 with TRBJ1-1; 7 bases line up with TRBD1. After removal of 6 bases from V and 3 bases from J, the junction contained 13 bases not matched to a gene. Germline CDR1 reads MDHEN; CDR2 reads SYDVKM. CDR3 length: 16 amino acids. The CDR3 loop is CASSRTGATRHTEAFF. CDR3 nucleotide sequence: TGTGCCAGCAGCCGAACAGGGGCCACCAGGCACACTGAAGCTTTCTTT.

This sequence joins TRBV15 and TRBJ1-1, with 8 bases that match TRBD1. Germline V gene data show CDR1 as LNHNV and CDR2 as YYDKDF (reference sequence). This CDR3 is 15 amino acids long. V shed 6 bases, J shed 7 bases, and the junction held 13 bases outside the gene matches. CDR3 in amino acids: CATRRTGKRVGEAFF. The CDR3, as DNA: TGTGCCACCAGAAGGACAGGGAAAAGGGTGGGTGAAGCTTTCTTT.